This T cell receptor (beta chain) was found in a study of vaccination and CD4 T cells after COVID-19. Study as a whole: Overlapping peptides of the spike proteins of SARS-CoV-2, HCoV-NL63, HCoV-OC43 and HCoV-229E were used for cell stimulation. Broader study findings: There was no significant change from around 21 to 38 median reactive clonotypes.

The V gene end was trimmed by 7 bases and the J gene end by 8 bases; junction bases not matched to a gene: 5. The germline CDR1 and CDR2 sequences are MNHNS and SASEGT. The length of the CDR3 is 12 residues. Cultured CD4+ T cells had their DNA profiled by the Oncomine TCR Beta short-read assay. The template was genomic DNA from cultured CD4+ T cells. TCRdb recomputed calls from the PCR reads with MiXCR, one row per CDR3 protein. This table holds 20,000 to 25,000 distinct CDR3 sequences, roughly 45% found once. The treatment was: approximately nine-day PBMC culture with coronavirus spike peptide pools or control peptides (ViraFEST assay). ViraFEST grew antigen-specific T cells using peptide pools, then sequenced TCRs. This clonotype was observed a handful of times. The antigen remains undetermined.

This sequence originates from a human donor who had recovered from COVID-19. Material: CD4+ T cells from blood, cultured in vitro. The V and J genes are TRBV6-1 and TRBJ1-2, with 9 bases fitting TRBD1. The CDR3 reads CASNTGGGGYTF. Here the CDR3 DNA reads TGTGCCAGCAATACAGGGGGCGGGGGCTACACCTTC.